This T cell receptor beta chain appears in the sequencing data of a study of Graves' ophthalmopathy and Graves' hyperthyroidism. General study results and limits: In blood appeared most of the expanded thyroid clonotypes whose frequency exceeded 0.001.

This clonotype was found many times. What it binds is not known. The authors amplified TCR beta CDR3 regions from RNA transcripts. RT-PCR with HTBI primers came first, then second-round multiplex PCR. TCRdb fed the multiplex PCR reads into MiXCR, producing one record per CDR3 protein. The sample contains approximately 410,000 distinct CDR3 sequences, just over 15% of which appear only once. Stable hyperthyroidism meant no ophthalmopathy within 18 months of follow-up. Deletions cut 3 bases from V and 7 bases from J, with 12 bases between. The CDR3 length is 12 residues. Per germline, CDR1 SQVTM and CDR2 ANQGSEA.

The sequencing input was peripheral blood. The chain links TRBV29-1 to TRBJ2-5, with unresolved D. This sequence originates from a woman under 30 with stable Graves' hyperthyroidism. CDR3 in amino acids: CSVESLVGTQYF. The CDR3 coding sequence is TGCAGCGTTGAGTCTCTAGTGGGGACCCAGTACTTC.